A single T cell receptor (beta chain) is shown here with its context. Repertoires were generated with immunoSEQ multiplex PCR, while TCRdb's copy carries only in-frame clones and drops some. The sample carries under 85,000 clones, 85% to 95% recorded once. This CDR3 spans 18 amino acids. Looked up from germline, CDR1 is SGHTA and CDR2 is FQGNSA. The V and J ends lost 1 base and 4 bases, in that order; junction bases with no gene match: 9. This entry comes from a study of technical replicates of blood from several donors. The sequencing sample was made of T cells isolated from PBMCs. This receptor was taken from a human donor in good health. The chain combines TRBV7-2 with TRBJ2-1; 11 nucleotides agree with TRBD2. The CDR3 region is CASSLVVDSGRGYNEQFF. CDR3 sequence (DNA): TGTGCCAGCAGCTTAGTGGTAGATAGCGGGAGGGGTTACAATGAGCAGTTCTTC.